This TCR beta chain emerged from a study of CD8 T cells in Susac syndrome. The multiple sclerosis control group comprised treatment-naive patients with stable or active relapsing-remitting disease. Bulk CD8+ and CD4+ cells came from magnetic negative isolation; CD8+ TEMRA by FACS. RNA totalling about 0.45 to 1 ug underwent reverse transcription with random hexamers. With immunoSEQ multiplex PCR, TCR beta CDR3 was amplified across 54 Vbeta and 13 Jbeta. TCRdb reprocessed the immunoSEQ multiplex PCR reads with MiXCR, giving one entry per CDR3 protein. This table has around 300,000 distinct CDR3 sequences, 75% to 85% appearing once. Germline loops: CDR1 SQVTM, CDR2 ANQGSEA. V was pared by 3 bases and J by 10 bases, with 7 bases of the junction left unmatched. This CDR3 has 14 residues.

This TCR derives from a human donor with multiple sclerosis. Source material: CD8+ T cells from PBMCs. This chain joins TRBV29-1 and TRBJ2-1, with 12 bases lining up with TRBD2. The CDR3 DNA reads TGCAGCGTTGATGGACTAGCGGGAATCTACGAGCAGTTCTTC. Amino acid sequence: CSVDGLAGIYEQFF.